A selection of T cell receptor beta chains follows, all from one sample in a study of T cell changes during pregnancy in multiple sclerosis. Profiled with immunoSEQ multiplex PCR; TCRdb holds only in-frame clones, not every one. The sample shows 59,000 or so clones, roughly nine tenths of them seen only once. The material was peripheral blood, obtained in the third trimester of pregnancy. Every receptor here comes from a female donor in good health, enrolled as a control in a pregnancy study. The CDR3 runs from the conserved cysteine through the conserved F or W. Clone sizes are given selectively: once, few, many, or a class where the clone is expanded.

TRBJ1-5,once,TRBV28,CASSLSGLNQPQHF
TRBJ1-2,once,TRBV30,CAWSIWRDGYTF
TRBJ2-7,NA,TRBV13,CASSPRGLYEQYF
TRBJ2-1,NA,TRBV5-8,CASSFDRSSYNEQFF
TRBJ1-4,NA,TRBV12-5,CASGQHLATNEKLFF
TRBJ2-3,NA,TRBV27,CASSPLSDTTMQYF
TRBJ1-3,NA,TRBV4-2,CASSRGPDRAGNTIYF
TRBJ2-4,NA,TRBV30,CAWSLQGRPKNIQYF
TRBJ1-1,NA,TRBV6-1,CASSEQGRGNTEAFF
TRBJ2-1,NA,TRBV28,CASSPLAGDYNEQFF
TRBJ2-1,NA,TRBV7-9,CASSLTGDMNEQFF
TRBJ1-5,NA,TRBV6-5,CASSYGDRGQPQHF
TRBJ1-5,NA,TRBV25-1,CASSGQGAQPQHF
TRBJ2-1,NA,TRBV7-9,CASSSGLAYNEQFF
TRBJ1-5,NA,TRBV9,CASSDGQGKGQPQHF
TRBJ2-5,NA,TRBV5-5,CASSFGGQGVKETQYF
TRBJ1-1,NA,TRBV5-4,CASSDRQGVSTEAFF
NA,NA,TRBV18,CASSPPTRGYEQYF
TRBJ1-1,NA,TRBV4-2,CASSQDYPDRGAEAFF
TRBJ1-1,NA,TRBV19,CASRWGRGTEAFF
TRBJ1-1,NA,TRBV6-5,CASSYDRWGNTEAFF
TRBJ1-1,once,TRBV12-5,CASGSGQGLNTEAFF
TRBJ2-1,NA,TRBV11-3,CASSLAGPSSYNEQFF
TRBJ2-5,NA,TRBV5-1,CASSLTGGPVETQYF
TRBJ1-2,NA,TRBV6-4,CASSEDRGPYGYTF
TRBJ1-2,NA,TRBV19,CASSTAGPTIKANYGYTF
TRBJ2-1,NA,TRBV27,CASLKRTSVGTSYNEQFF
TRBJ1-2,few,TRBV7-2,CASSLERDRNDYGYTF
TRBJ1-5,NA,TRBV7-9,CASSPDSSNQPQHF
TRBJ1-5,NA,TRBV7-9,CASSLGAGQPQHF
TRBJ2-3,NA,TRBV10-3,CAISDASGLRMADTQYF
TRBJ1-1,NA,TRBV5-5,CASRSTGSAFF
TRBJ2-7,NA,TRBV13,CASSLNRGQYF
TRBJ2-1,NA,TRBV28,CASSRTSGSLYNEQFF
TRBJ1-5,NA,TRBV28,CASSPGQGNNQPQHF
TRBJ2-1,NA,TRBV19,CASSFTGDNEQFF
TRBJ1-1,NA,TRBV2,CASSEALGGSTEAFF
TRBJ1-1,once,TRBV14,CASSPRTGNLNTEAFF
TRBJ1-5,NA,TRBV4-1,CASSQAGGGSNQPQHF
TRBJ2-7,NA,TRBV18,CASSGGQGLYEQYF
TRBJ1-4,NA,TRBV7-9,CASSLTGQGNEKLFF
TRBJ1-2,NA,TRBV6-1,CASSEKPPGGGYTF
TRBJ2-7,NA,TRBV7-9,CASSGTGVGEQYF
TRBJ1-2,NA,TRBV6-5,CASSYSRTGANYGYTF
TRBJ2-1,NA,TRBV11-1,CASSSWTSDYNEQFF
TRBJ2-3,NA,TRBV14,CASSLMVLAGATDTQYF
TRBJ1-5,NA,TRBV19,CASSRQGDHQPQHF
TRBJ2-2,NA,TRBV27,CASSSGWTTGELFF
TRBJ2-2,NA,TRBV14,CASSLLQGPRELFF
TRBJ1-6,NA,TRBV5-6,CASSYGTGGGNSPLHF
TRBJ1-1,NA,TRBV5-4,CASSSLGVLNTEAFF
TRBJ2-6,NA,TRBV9,CASSVGGGFSSGANVLTF
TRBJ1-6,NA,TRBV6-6,CARTKDKTPNNSPLHF
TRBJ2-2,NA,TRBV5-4,CASSQLAGRNTGELFF
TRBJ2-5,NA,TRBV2,CARTKYGTRQETQYF
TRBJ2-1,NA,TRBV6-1,CASKDSIPREQFF
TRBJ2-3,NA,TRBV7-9,CASSLPWRLAGGFHTQYF